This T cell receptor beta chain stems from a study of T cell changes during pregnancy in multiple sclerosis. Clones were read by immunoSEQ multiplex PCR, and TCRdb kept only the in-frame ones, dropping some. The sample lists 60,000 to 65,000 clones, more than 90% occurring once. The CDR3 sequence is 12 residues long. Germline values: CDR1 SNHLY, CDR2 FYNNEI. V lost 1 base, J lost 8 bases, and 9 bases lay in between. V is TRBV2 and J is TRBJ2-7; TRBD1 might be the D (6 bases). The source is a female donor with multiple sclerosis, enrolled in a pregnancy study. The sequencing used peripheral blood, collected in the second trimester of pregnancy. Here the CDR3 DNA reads TGTGCCAGCAGTGAAGACCGGGACAAGCAGTACTTC. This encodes CASSEDRDKQYF. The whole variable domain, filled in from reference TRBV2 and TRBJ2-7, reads EPEVTQTPSHQVTQMGQEVILRCVPISNHLYFYWYRQILGQKVEFLVSFYNNEISEKSEIFDDQFSVERPDGSNFTLKIRSTKLEDSAMYFCASSEDRDKQYFGPGTRLTVT.